The 15 T cell receptor beta chains listed next were all sequenced from one sample in a study of blood T cell repertoires in COVID-19. Sequencing was performed with immunoSEQ multiplex PCR; in TCRdb, only in-frame clones are kept and a portion is missing. The table includes about 120,000 clones, approximately 83% detected once. The specimen was peripheral blood. The receptor source for this set is a woman aged 70 to 79 with acute or convalescent COVID-19.

The chain employs TRBV18 and TRBJ1-4; TRBD1 matches at 9 bases. CDR3 length equals 15 residues. V lost 6 bases to trimming and J lost 4 bases; unmatched junction nucleotides: 6. Germline CDR1 reads KGHSH; CDR2 reads LQKENI. CDR3: CASSLQGANNEKLFF. CDR3 coding DNA: TGTGCCAGCTCTCTACAGGGGGCAAATAATGAAAAACTGTTTTTT.

The chain employs TRBV19 and TRBJ2-2; the match to TRBD1 covers 7 bases. Germline CDR1 LNHDA, CDR2 SQIVND (reference sequence). V dropped 2 bases and J dropped 2; count of bases not matched to a gene: 2. CDR3 length equals 15 residues. CDR3 in amino acids: CASSIQGVNTGELFF. For the CDR3, the DNA is TGTGCCAGTAGTATACAGGGGGTTAACACCGGGGAGCTGTTTTTT. Variable domain in full (rest from reference TRBV19 and TRBJ2-2): DGGITQSPKYLFRKEGQNVTLSCEQNLNHDAMYWYRQDPGQGLRLIYYSQIVNDFQKGDIAEGYSVSREKKESFPLTVTSAQKNPTAFYLCASSIQGVNTGELFFGEGSRLTVL.

V gene TRBV5-1 combines with J gene TRBJ1-1; TRBD1 aligns across 8 bases. J was trimmed by 3 bases and V by 0 bases; bases with no gene match: 7. The CDR3 totals 16 residues. The germline V gene has CDR1 SGHRS and CDR2 YFSETQ. The CDR3 sequence: CASSLGTGIRDTEAFF. CDR3 nucleotides: TGCGCCAGCAGCTTGGGGACAGGGATACGGGACACTGAAGCTTTCTTT. The full variable domain, rest sourced from reference TRBV5-1 and TRBJ1-1, is KAGVTQTPRYLIKTRGQQVTLSCSPISGHRSVSWYQQTPGQGLQFLFEYFSETQRNKGNFPGRFSGRQFSNSRSEMNVSTLELGDSALYLCASSLGTGIRDTEAFFGQGTRLTVV.

The chain joins TRBV5-4 to TRBJ2-5, with 8 bases identical to TRBD1. This CDR3 has 14 residues. Germline V gene data show CDR1 as SGHNT and CDR2 as YYREEE (reference sequence). Germline trimming cut 4 bases from V and 1 base from J; bases unmatched to any gene: 3. CDR3 region: CASSGTGFQETQYF. As DNA, the CDR3 is TGTGCCAGCAGCGGGACAGGCTTCCAAGAGACCCAGTACTTC.

The chain joins TRBV19 to TRBJ2-3; 15 bases are a match to TRBD2. Unmatched junction bases numbered 4, after V lost 2 bases and J lost 4 bases. CDR3 length: 17 residues. Per the germline V gene, CDR1 is LNHDA and CDR2 is SQIVND (reference sequence). The CDR3 coding sequence is TGTGCCAGTAGTATAATGGGACTAGCGGGGGGCGCAGATACGCAGTATTTT. It codes for CASSIMGLAGGADTQYF.

The chain couples TRBV6-2 or TRBV6-3 to TRBJ1-5, with D perhaps matching TRBD1 (6 bases). The CDR3 loop spans 15 amino acids. Trimming left V 2 bases short and J 0 bases short, with 8 bases between. CDR1 MNHEY and CDR2 SVGEGT come from the germline V gene. Written as DNA, the CDR3 is TGTGCCAGCAGTTACGGACAGTTTAGCAATCAGCCCCAGCATTTT. Encoded protein: CASSYGQFSNQPQHF.

This clone was seen more than once but under ten times. This sequence joins TRBV7-9 and TRBJ2-3; 9 bases are shared with TRBD2. Germline V CDR1 and CDR2: SEHNR, FQNEAQ (reference sequence). The CDR3 is 15 amino acids. The V and J ends lost 1 base and 2 bases, in that order; junction bases with no gene match: 1. This CDR3 is CASSLGGGDTDTQYF. Here the CDR3 DNA reads TGTGCCAGCAGCTTAGGCGGGGGGGACACAGATACGCAGTATTTT.

The chain recombines TRBV5-6 with TRBJ1-3; perhaps TRBD1 as D (5 bases). This CDR3 is built from 18 residues. Germline lookup yields CDR1 SGHDT and CDR2 YYEEEE. Trimming shortened V by 0 bases and J by 6 bases, and 22 bases separated the two germline ends. The CDR3 sequence is CASSLGKQQVRAKNTIYF. CDR3 sequence (DNA): TGTGCCAGCAGCTTGGGGAAACAACAGGTTCGGGCGAAAAACACCATATATTTT.

The rearrangement uses TRBV7-6 and TRBJ1-5; D unresolved. The V end lost 5 bases, the J end lost 6 bases, and 23 bases lay between the germline ends. This CDR3 is 17 amino acids long. The germline CDR1 and CDR2 sequences are SGHVS and FNYEAQ. The CDR3 loop reads CASSQKEIVPSVQPQHF. CDR3 nucleotides: TGTGCCAGCAGCCAGAAAGAAATTGTGCCTTCTGTTCAGCCCCAGCATTTT.

This rearrangement joins TRBV5-5 to TRBJ1-2, with D unresolved. The CDR3 extends over 14 amino acids. V dropped 0 bases and J dropped 7 bases, with 13 bases sitting between them. Germline-derived CDR1 and CDR2 are SGHKS and YYEKEE (reference sequence). The CDR3 region is CASSLEYVEPGYTF. The CDR3 DNA reads TGTGCCAGCAGCTTGGAATACGTAGAGCCTGGCTACACCTTC.

This clone has only a few counts. V and J are TRBV27 and TRBJ1-1; TRBD1 aligns across 10 bases. In germline, CDR1 is MNHEY, CDR2 SMNVEV (reference sequence). This CDR3 is 13 amino acids long. Trimming cost V 8 bases and J 9 bases; bases outside gene matches: 9. CDR3 amino acids: CASGYPGQGKAFF. The DNA of the CDR3 is TGTGCCAGCGGGTACCCGGGACAGGGGAAAGCTTTCTTT.

This chain joins TRBV29-1 and TRBJ2-5; tentatively, D is TRBD1 (6 bases). Trimming removed 1 base from V and 4 bases from J, with 7 bases in between. In germline, CDR1 is SQVTM, CDR2 ANQGSEA. The CDR3 consists of 12 residues. The CDR3, as DNA: TGCAGCGTTGAAGTCAGGGGAGAGACCCAGTACTTC. Its protein product is CSVEVRGETQYF.

This clone has a single count. This sequence joins TRBV11-3 and TRBJ1-2, with 10 bases that match TRBD1. Germline V gene lookup returns CDR1 SGHNT and CDR2 YENEEA. Trimming cost V 8 bases and J 2 bases; bases outside gene matches: 2. This CDR3 region has 13 residues. CDR3 nucleotides: TGTGCCAGCGGACAGGGGGGGAACTATGGCTACACCTTC. It specifies CASGQGGNYGYTF.

The V and J genes are TRBV7-9 and TRBJ1-5; 7 bases map to TRBD1. Trimming cost V 6 bases and J 4 bases; bases outside gene matches: 6. The CDR3 sequence is 14 residues long. The germline CDR1 and CDR2 sequences are SEHNR and FQNEAQ (reference sequence). CDR3: CASSSTGSNQPQHF. DNA of the CDR3: TGTGCCAGCAGTTCGACAGGGAGTAATCAGCCCCAGCATTTT. Full variable domain (rest looked up from reference TRBV7-9 and TRBJ1-5): DTGVSQNPRHKITKRGQNVTFRCDPISEHNRLYWYRQTLGQGPEFLTYFQNEAQLEKSRLLSDRFSAERPKGSFSTLEIQRTEQGDSAMYLCASSSTGSNQPQHFGDGTRLSIL.

This chain joins TRBV6-1 and TRBJ1-2, with a tentative D call TRBD1 (6 bases). Trimming removed 3 bases at V and 3 bases at J, with 20 bases between. Germline-derived CDR1 and CDR2 are MNHNS and SASEGT. This CDR3 has 17 residues. This CDR3 reads CASSEDSPGRAYYGYTF. The DNA of the CDR3 is TGTGCCAGCAGTGAGGACAGCCCAGGCAGGGCATACTATGGCTACACCTTC.